This is a list of T cell receptor beta chains from one sample in a study of T cell repertoires in cytomegalovirus infection. TCRdb reanalysed the reads using MiXCR and keeps one entry per CDR3 protein. The sample has roughly 720,000 distinct CDR3 sequences, under 40% seen once. Input material: PBMCs. These receptor sequences come from a human donor in good health (CMV status not recorded). Some clones in this sample may be carry-over from other donors' samples. Both conserved end residues are part of each CDR3. Each record gives: clone size, D gene, V gene, J gene, CDR3 protein, CDR3 DNA. D genes are given only for firm matches. Size tells how often a clone was seen (once, few, many) or the class of an expanded clone, and some rows leave it out.

clone_size: once
d_call: TRBD1
v_call: TRBV7-6
j_call: TRBJ2-2
cdr3_aa: CACSFGTGVTNTGALFF
cdr3_nt: TGTGCCTGCAGCTTTGGGACAGGGGTCACGAACACCGGGGCGCTGTTTTTT

clone_size: NA
d_call: NA
v_call: TRBV6-2/TRBV6-3
j_call: TRBJ2-2
cdr3_aa: CASRTDPNTGELFF
cdr3_nt: TGTGCCAGCAGGACGGACCCGAACACCGGGGAGCTGTTTTTT

clone_size: NA
d_call: NA
v_call: TRBV29-1
j_call: TRBJ2-7
cdr3_aa: CSVETTGGSDYEQYF
cdr3_nt: TGCAGCGTTGAAACTACCGGCGGTTCCGACTACGAGCAGTACTTC

clone_size: few
d_call: NA
v_call: TRBV2
j_call: TRBJ1-1
cdr3_aa: CASTNRENTEAFF
cdr3_nt: TGTGCCAGCACGAACCGGGAGAACACTGAAGCTTTCTTT

clone_size: NA
d_call: NA
v_call: TRBV10-3
j_call: TRBJ1-6
cdr3_aa: CAISDKGTGNSPLHF
cdr3_nt: TGTGCCATCAGTGACAAGGGGACCGGGAATTCACCCCTCCACTTT

clone_size: NA
d_call: TRBD1
v_call: TRBV4-1
j_call: TRBJ2-7
cdr3_aa: CASSQAAGTGVHEQYF
cdr3_nt: TGCGCCAGCAGCCAAGCAGCCGGGACAGGGGTCCACGAGCAGTACTTC

clone_size: NA
d_call: TRBD1
v_call: TRBV7-8
j_call: TRBJ2-1
cdr3_aa: CASSHPRDRGNNEQFF
cdr3_nt: TGTGCCAGCAGCCATCCCCGGGACAGGGGAAACAATGAGCAGTTCTTC

clone_size: NA
d_call: TRBD1
v_call: TRBV10-3
j_call: TRBJ2-7
cdr3_aa: CAINPRGLGNEQYF
cdr3_nt: TGTGCCATCAATCCCAGGGGGCTGGGGAACGAGCAGTACTTC

clone_size: few
d_call: TRBD1
v_call: TRBV12-3/TRBV12-4
j_call: TRBJ1-1
cdr3_aa: CASSLRTGGVMNTEAFF
cdr3_nt: TGTGCCAGCAGTTTAAGGACAGGGGGTGTCATGAACACTGAAGCTTTCTTT

clone_size: NA
d_call: NA
v_call: TRBV4-1
j_call: TRBJ2-7
cdr3_aa: CASSQVAAYEQYF
cdr3_nt: TGCGCCAGCAGCCAAGTCGCGGCCTACGAGCAGTACTTC

clone_size: few
d_call: NA
v_call: TRBV10-3
j_call: TRBJ1-1
cdr3_aa: CAISENLNTEAFF
cdr3_nt: TGTGCCATCAGTGAAAACCTGAACACTGAAGCTTTCTTT

clone_size: few
d_call: TRBD2
v_call: TRBV28
j_call: TRBJ2-1
cdr3_aa: CASSPSSGRLGEQFF
cdr3_nt: TGTGCCAGCAGTCCCTCTAGCGGGAGACTTGGTGAGCAGTTCTTC

clone_size: few
d_call: NA
v_call: TRBV11-2
j_call: TRBJ2-2
cdr3_aa: CASSTRGGYAGELFF
cdr3_nt: TGTGCCAGCAGCACCCGAGGGGGGTACGCCGGGGAGCTGTTTTTT

clone_size: NA
d_call: NA
v_call: TRBV7-9
j_call: TRBJ1-1
cdr3_aa: CASSFLGWNTEAFF
cdr3_nt: TGTGCCAGCAGCTTTTTGGGGTGGAACACTGAAGCTTTCTTT

clone_size: few
d_call: NA
v_call: TRBV28
j_call: TRBJ1-3
cdr3_aa: CASTSHSGNTIYF
cdr3_nt: TGTGCCAGCACGAGCCATTCTGGAAACACCATATATTTT

clone_size: few
d_call: NA
v_call: TRBV7-2
j_call: TRBJ1-2
cdr3_aa: CASSLFRQGGYTF
cdr3_nt: TGTGCCAGCAGCTTGTTCAGGCAGGGTGGCTACACCTTC

clone_size: few
d_call: NA
v_call: TRBV7-8
j_call: TRBJ2-5
cdr3_aa: CASSLDRGGAAEETQYF
cdr3_nt: TGTGCCAGCAGCTTAGATAGAGGGGGTGCAGCAGAAGAGACCCAGTACTTC

clone_size: NA
d_call: NA
v_call: TRBV5-1
j_call: TRBJ2-4
cdr3_aa: CASSPIALDYQVLAKNIQYF
cdr3_nt: TGCGCCAGCAGCCCCATCGCGCTGGATTATCAAGTGCTAGCCAAAAACATTCAGTACTTC

clone_size: many
d_call: NA
v_call: TRBV25-1
j_call: TRBJ2-7
cdr3_aa: CASSESYEQYF
cdr3_nt: TGTGCCAGCAGTGAGTCCTACGAGCAGTACTTC

clone_size: many
d_call: NA
v_call: TRBV7-6
j_call: TRBJ2-2
cdr3_aa: CASSTTPGGGHTGELFF
cdr3_nt: TGTGCCAGCAGCACTACCCCAGGGGGGGGCCACACCGGGGAGCTGTTTTTT

clone_size: few
d_call: NA
v_call: TRBV10-3
j_call: TRBJ2-3
cdr3_aa: CAISESIGTDTQYF
cdr3_nt: TGTGCCATCAGTGAGTCGATTGGGACAGATACGCAGTATTTT

clone_size: many
d_call: NA
v_call: TRBV7-2
j_call: TRBJ2-4
cdr3_aa: CASSRPTEPEAKNIQYF
cdr3_nt: TGTGCCAGCAGCCGACCAACGGAACCAGAAGCCAAAAACATTCAGTACTTC

clone_size: NA
d_call: TRBD2
v_call: TRBV6-5
j_call: TRBJ2-7
cdr3_aa: CASSYSLASGTYEQYF
cdr3_nt: TGTGCCAGCAGTTACTCGTTGGCTAGCGGAACCTACGAGCAGTACTTC

clone_size: NA
d_call: TRBD1
v_call: TRBV20-1
j_call: TRBJ2-7
cdr3_aa: CSAPDRGHEQYF
cdr3_nt: TGCAGTGCGCCGGACAGGGGACACGAGCAGTACTTC

clone_size: few
d_call: NA
v_call: TRBV11-3
j_call: TRBJ1-6
cdr3_aa: CASSLAPGRYNSPLHF
cdr3_nt: TGTGCCAGCAGCTTAGCCCCAGGGCGATATAATTCACCCCTCCACTTT

clone_size: few
d_call: TRBD1
v_call: TRBV28
j_call: TRBJ1-2
cdr3_aa: CASSEPRGTSYGYTF
cdr3_nt: TGTGCCAGCAGTGAACCCAGGGGGACGAGCTATGGCTACACCTTC

clone_size: many
d_call: TRBD1
v_call: TRBV7-8
j_call: TRBJ1-6
cdr3_aa: CASSGEDRNSPLHF
cdr3_nt: TGTGCCAGCAGCGGTGAGGACAGGAATTCACCCCTCCACTTT

clone_size: NA
d_call: NA
v_call: TRBV15
j_call: TRBJ2-5
cdr3_aa: CATSRDIDSIYQETQYF
cdr3_nt: TGTGCCACCAGCAGAGATATCGACAGCATATACCAAGAGACCCAGTACTTC

clone_size: NA
d_call: NA
v_call: TRBV29-1
j_call: TRBJ2-3
cdr3_aa: CSVEGVAAGDTQYF
cdr3_nt: TGCAGCGTTGAAGGGGTGGCAGCCGGAGATACGCAGTATTTT

clone_size: few
d_call: NA
v_call: TRBV6-6
j_call: TRBJ1-5
cdr3_aa: CASSNQIQGSNQPQHF
cdr3_nt: TGTGCCAGCAGCAACCAAATACAGGGAAGCAATCAGCCCCAGCATTTT

clone_size: NA
d_call: TRBD1
v_call: TRBV10-3
j_call: TRBJ2-5
cdr3_aa: CAIRTGQGDTLKGETQYF
cdr3_nt: TGTGCCATCAGGACGGGACAGGGGGATACCCTTAAAGGGGAGACCCAGTACTTC

clone_size: NA
d_call: TRBD1
v_call: TRBV18
j_call: TRBJ1-2
cdr3_aa: CASSPQLRDRPTNGYTF
cdr3_nt: TGTGCCAGCTCACCACAGTTGCGGGACAGGCCCACGAATGGCTACACCTTC

clone_size: NA
d_call: TRBD1
v_call: TRBV12-3/TRBV12-4
j_call: TRBJ1-2
cdr3_aa: CASSFRDRNPNYGYTF
cdr3_nt: TGTGCCAGCAGTTTCCGGGACAGAAATCCTAACTATGGCTACACCTTC

clone_size: NA
d_call: TRBD1
v_call: TRBV7-2
j_call: TRBJ2-2
cdr3_aa: CASSLFWDRNTGELFF
cdr3_nt: TGTGCCAGCAGCTTATTTTGGGACAGAAACACCGGGGAGCTGTTTTTT

clone_size: NA
d_call: TRBD1
v_call: TRBV19
j_call: TRBJ1-1
cdr3_aa: CASSMKGGVFF
cdr3_nt: TGTGCCAGTAGTATGAAAGGGGGCGTTTTCTTT

clone_size: NA
d_call: NA
v_call: TRBV29-1
j_call: TRBJ2-7
cdr3_aa: CSVEDTSTIPEQYF
cdr3_nt: TGCAGCGTTGAAGATACCTCGACAATTCCCGAGCAGTACTTC

clone_size: NA
d_call: NA
v_call: TRBV20-1
j_call: TRBJ2-2
cdr3_aa: CSAREGSDTGELFF
cdr3_nt: TGCAGTGCTAGAGAGGGATCGGACACCGGGGAGCTGTTTTTT

clone_size: NA
d_call: TRBD2
v_call: TRBV6-2/TRBV6-3
j_call: TRBJ2-7
cdr3_aa: CASSYTSGGPYEQYF
cdr3_nt: TGTGCCAGCAGTTACACCTCGGGAGGTCCCTACGAGCAGTACTTC

clone_size: few
d_call: NA
v_call: TRBV27
j_call: TRBJ2-3
cdr3_aa: CASNSLLTDTQYF
cdr3_nt: TGTGCCAGCAACTCCCTCCTCACAGATACGCAGTATTTT

clone_size: NA
d_call: NA
v_call: TRBV6-1
j_call: TRBJ2-5
cdr3_aa: CASTLSETQYF
cdr3_nt: TGTGCCAGCACTCTCTCCGAGACCCAGTACTTC

clone_size: few
d_call: NA
v_call: TRBV20-1
j_call: TRBJ2-7
cdr3_aa: CSARGETDTGEYF
cdr3_nt: TGCAGTGCTAGAGGGGAAACTGATACGGGGGAGTACTTC

clone_size: many
d_call: NA
v_call: TRBV7-2
j_call: TRBJ1-5
cdr3_aa: CASRAGTLNQPQHF
cdr3_nt: TGTGCCAGCAGGGCCGGGACGCTCAATCAGCCCCAGCATTTT

clone_size: NA
d_call: TRBD1
v_call: TRBV7-9
j_call: TRBJ2-1
cdr3_aa: CASTTGGAYNEQFF
cdr3_nt: TGTGCCAGCACCACAGGGGGCGCCTACAATGAGCAGTTCTTC

clone_size: few
d_call: NA
v_call: TRBV6-8
j_call: TRBJ2-7
cdr3_aa: CASSSSLYTIYEQYF
cdr3_nt: TGTGCCAGCAGTTCCTCACTTTACACGATCTACGAGCAGTACTTC

clone_size: NA
d_call: TRBD1
v_call: TRBV11-2
j_call: TRBJ1-4
cdr3_aa: CASSDTGTGNEKLFF
cdr3_nt: TGTGCCAGCAGCGACACCGGGACAGGGAATGAAAAACTGTTTTTT

clone_size: few
d_call: NA
v_call: TRBV4-1
j_call: TRBJ2-7
cdr3_aa: CASSQDGGRSSYEQYF
cdr3_nt: TGCGCCAGCAGCCAAGATGGGGGCCGCAGCTCCTACGAGCAGTACTTC

clone_size: few
d_call: TRBD2
v_call: TRBV10-2
j_call: TRBJ2-7
cdr3_aa: CASTLLGGGTYF
cdr3_nt: TGCGCCAGCACACTACTCGGGGGGGGGACGTACTTC

clone_size: NA
d_call: TRBD1
v_call: TRBV7-9
j_call: TRBJ2-2
cdr3_aa: CASSSDRGRTGELFF
cdr3_nt: TGTGCCAGCAGCTCAGACAGGGGTCGCACCGGGGAGCTGTTTTTT

clone_size: NA
d_call: NA
v_call: TRBV28
j_call: TRBJ1-5
cdr3_aa: CASSLPSPYGNQPQHF
cdr3_nt: TGTGCCAGCAGTTTGCCCTCTCCTTATGGCAATCAGCCCCAGCATTTT

clone_size: few
d_call: TRBD2
v_call: TRBV5-5
j_call: TRBJ2-5
cdr3_aa: CASSFGPGGGETQYF
cdr3_nt: TGTGCCAGCAGTTTCGGACCCGGGGGGGGAGAGACCCAGTACTTC

clone_size: NA
d_call: TRBD1
v_call: TRBV12-3/TRBV12-4
j_call: TRBJ1-2
cdr3_aa: CASGYGTDRSGYTF
cdr3_nt: TGTGCCAGCGGTTACGGGACAGACCGCTCCGGCTACACCTTC

clone_size: few
d_call: TRBD2
v_call: TRBV5-3
j_call: TRBJ2-7
cdr3_aa: CASSPTSGFSYEQYF
cdr3_nt: TGTGCCAGCAGCCCGACTAGCGGGTTCTCCTACGAGCAGTACTTC

clone_size: NA
d_call: NA
v_call: TRBV13
j_call: TRBJ2-1
cdr3_aa: CASSSNRAPAYNEQFF
cdr3_nt: TGTGCCAGCAGCTCCAACAGGGCCCCAGCCTACAATGAGCAGTTCTTC